This T cell receptor beta chain was recovered during a study of control samples from healthy donors and cancer patients. Germline loops: CDR1 MDHEN, CDR2 SYDVKM. The V segment lost 6 bases and the J segment 5 bases; nucleotides outside the gene matches: 10. CDR3 length: 14 amino acids. The table came from immunoSEQ multiplex PCR; TCRdb's copy has only in-frame clones and leaves some out. The table has just under 60,000 clones, 92% seen once; the top ten hold roughly 1.6%. This sequence joins TRBV28 and TRBJ2-7; 7 bases line up with TRBD1. The TCR originated in a man aged 35 to 55 with colorectal cancer. The sample taken for sequencing was PBMCs. DNA of the CDR3: TGTGCCAGCAGCTTGACAGGGATCGGCGACGAGCAGTACTTC. This codes for CASSLTGIGDEQYF.